The subject of this entry is one T cell receptor (beta chain). Its antigen remains unidentified. Per germline, CDR1 MDHEN and CDR2 SYDVKM. Trimming cost V 8 bases and J 7 bases, with 20 bases left between them. There are 14 residues in the CDR3. The method was immunoSEQ multiplex PCR; TCRdb's version includes in-frame clones alone and lacks a portion of them. The sample shows approximately 120,000 clones, around 94% of them seen only once. This specimen belongs to a study of cytomegalovirus exposure and HLA in healthy donors. Study summary: A subsequent analysis reported that the roughly 130 validation repertoires were produced on the same platform that had also been used for the 550 to 750 first-cohort repertoires. General study findings and limits: Cytomegalovirus-associated TCR beta chains were listed, numbering 164. There were a few CMV-associated chains whose specificity for CMV antigens was confirmed in vitro. Generally TCR sequences proved uncommon, though certain public TCRs appeared in numerous donors.

The receptor comes from a young woman in good health and CMV-seronegative. The sequenced sample consisted of PBMCs. The V gene is TRBV28, the J gene TRBJ1-1; tentative D call: TRBD1 (5 bases). The CDR3: CASFPALQGSEAFF. The CDR3 region has the DNA TGTGCCAGCTTTCCCGCCCTCCAGGGAAGTGAAGCTTTCTTT.